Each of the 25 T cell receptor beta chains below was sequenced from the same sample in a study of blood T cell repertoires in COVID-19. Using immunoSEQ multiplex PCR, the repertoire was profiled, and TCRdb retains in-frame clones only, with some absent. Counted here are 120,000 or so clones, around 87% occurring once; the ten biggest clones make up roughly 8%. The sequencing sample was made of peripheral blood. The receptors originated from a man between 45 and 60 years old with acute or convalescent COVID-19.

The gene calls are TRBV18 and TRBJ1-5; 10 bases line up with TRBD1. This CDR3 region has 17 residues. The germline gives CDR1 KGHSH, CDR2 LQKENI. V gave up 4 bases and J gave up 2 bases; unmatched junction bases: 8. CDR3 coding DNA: TGTGCCAGCTCACTCCTAACGGGACAGGGGCGCAATCAGCCCCAGCATTTT. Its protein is CASSLLTGQGRNQPQHF.

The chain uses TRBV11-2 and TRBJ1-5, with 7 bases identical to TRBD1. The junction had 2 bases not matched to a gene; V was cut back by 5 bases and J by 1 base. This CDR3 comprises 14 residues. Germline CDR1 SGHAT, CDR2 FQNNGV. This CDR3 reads CASSQGQSNQPQHF. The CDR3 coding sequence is TGTGCCAGCAGCCAGGGACAGAGCAATCAGCCCCAGCATTTT.

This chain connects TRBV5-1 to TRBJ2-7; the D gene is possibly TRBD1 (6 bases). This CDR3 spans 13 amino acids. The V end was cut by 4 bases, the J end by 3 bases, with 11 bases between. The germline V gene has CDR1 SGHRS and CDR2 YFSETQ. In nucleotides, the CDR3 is TGCGCCAGCAGCCAGACGGACAGCTACGAGCAGTACTTC. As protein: CASSQTDSYEQYF.

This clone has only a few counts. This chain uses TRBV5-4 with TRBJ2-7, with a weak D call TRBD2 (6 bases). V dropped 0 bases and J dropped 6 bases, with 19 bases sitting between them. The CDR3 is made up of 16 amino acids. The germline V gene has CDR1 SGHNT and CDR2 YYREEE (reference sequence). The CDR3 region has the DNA TGTGCCAGCAGCTTGGTATCGGCGCGGGACTCAGGCGAGCAGTACTTC. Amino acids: CASSLVSARDSGEQYF.

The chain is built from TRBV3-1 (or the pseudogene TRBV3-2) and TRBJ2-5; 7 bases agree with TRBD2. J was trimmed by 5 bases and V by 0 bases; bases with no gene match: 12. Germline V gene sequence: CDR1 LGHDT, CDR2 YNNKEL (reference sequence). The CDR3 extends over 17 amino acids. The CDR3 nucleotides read TGTGCCAGCAGCCAAGAGGGTTGGGGAGGGTTCCGGGAGACCCAGTACTTC. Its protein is CASSQEGWGGFRETQYF.

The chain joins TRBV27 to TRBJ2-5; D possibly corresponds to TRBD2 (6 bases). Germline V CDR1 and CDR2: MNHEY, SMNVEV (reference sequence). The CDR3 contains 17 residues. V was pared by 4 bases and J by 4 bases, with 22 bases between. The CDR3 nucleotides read TGTGCCAGCAGTTCGAGGCGGGGCCATCAAGTGGGAGAGACCCAGTACTTC. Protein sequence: CASSSRRGHQVGETQYF.

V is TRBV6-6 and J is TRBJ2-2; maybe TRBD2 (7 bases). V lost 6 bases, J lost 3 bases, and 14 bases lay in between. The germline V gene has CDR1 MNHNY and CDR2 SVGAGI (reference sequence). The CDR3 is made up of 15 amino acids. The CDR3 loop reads CASSPEGGDTGELFF. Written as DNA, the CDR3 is TGTGCCAGCAGCCCCGAGGGGGGGGACACCGGGGAGCTGTTTTTT.

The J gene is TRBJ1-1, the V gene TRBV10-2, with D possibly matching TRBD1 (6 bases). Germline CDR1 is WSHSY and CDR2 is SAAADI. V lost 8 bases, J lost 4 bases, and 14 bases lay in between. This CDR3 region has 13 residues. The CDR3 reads CASSQGQTTEAFF. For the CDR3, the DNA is TGCGCCAGCTCCCAGGGGCAGACCACTGAAGCTTTCTTT.

The DNA for the CDR3 is TGTGCCAGCAGCGTGGGGGCGAAGGGCGAGCAGTACTTC. Protein: CASSVGAKGEQYF. V usage is TRBV9 and J usage is TRBJ2-7; tentatively, D is TRBD1 (6 bases). CDR3 length equals 13 residues. Trimming removed 2 bases from V and 6 bases from J, with 12 bases in between. In germline, CDR1 is SGDLS, CDR2 YYNGEE.

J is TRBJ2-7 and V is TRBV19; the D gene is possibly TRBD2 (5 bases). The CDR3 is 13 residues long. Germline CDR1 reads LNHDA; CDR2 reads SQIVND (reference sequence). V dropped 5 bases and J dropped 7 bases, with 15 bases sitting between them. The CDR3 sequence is CASSSTGVGEQYF. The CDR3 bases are TGTGCCAGTAGTTCAACCGGGGTAGGGGAGCAGTACTTC.

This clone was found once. The CDR3 here is CASSLRQDNEKLFF. CDR3 nucleotides: TGTGCCAGCAGCCTCCGACAGGATAATGAAAAACTGTTTTTT. This chain connects TRBV3-1 (or the pseudogene TRBV3-2) to TRBJ1-4, with D perhaps TRBD1 (6 bases). V was trimmed by 4 bases and J by 4 bases, leaving 10 bases between them. This CDR3 is built from 14 residues. Germline V gene data show CDR1 as LGHDT and CDR2 as YNNKEL (reference sequence).

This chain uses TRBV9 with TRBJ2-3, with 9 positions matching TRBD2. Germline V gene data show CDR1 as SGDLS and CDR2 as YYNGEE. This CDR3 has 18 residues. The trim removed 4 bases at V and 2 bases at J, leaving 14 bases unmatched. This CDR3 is CASSPPGGGTSLTDTQYF. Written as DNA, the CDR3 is TGTGCCAGCAGCCCGCCGGGTGGGGGGACTAGCCTCACAGATACGCAGTATTTT.

CDR3 bases: TGTGCCAGCAGCCCGCGACAGGGCGGCTACACCTTC. The encoded protein is CASSPRQGGYTF. The rearrangement uses TRBV11-2 and TRBJ1-2, with 7 bases that match TRBD1. The germline V gene encodes CDR1 SGHAT and CDR2 FQNNGV. CDR3 size: 12 residues. Germline trimming cut 5 bases from V and 8 bases from J; bases unmatched to any gene: 5.

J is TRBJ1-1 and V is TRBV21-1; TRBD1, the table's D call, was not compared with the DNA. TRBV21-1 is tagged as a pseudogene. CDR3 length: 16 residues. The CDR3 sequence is CASSPRTGVMNTEAFF. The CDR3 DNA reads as TGTGCCAGCAGCCCACGGACAGGGGTAATGAACACTGAAGCTTTCTTT.

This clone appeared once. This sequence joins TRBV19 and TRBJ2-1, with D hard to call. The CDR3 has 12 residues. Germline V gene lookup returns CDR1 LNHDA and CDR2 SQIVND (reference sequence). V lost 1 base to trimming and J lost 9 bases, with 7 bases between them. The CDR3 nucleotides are TGTGCCAGTAGTATAGCTACCTCTGAGCAGTTCTTC. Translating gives CASSIATSEQFF.

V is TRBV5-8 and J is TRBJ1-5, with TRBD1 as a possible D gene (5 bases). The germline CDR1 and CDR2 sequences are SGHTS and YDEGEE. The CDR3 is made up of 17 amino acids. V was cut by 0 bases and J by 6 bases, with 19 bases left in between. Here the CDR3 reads CASSLDGEVVRGQPQHF. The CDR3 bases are TGTGCCAGCAGCTTGGACGGTGAGGTGGTTAGGGGTCAGCCCCAGCATTTT.

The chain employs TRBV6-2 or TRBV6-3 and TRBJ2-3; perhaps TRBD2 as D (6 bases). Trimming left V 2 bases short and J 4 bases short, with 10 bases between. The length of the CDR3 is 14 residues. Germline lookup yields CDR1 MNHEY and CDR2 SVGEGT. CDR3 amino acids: CASSYGGTADTQYF. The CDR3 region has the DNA TGTGCCAGCAGTTACGGGGGGACGGCAGATACGCAGTATTTT.

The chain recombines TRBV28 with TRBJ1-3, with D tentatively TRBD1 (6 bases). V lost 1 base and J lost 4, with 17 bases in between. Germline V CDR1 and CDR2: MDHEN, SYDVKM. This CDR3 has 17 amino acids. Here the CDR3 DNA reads TGTGCCAGCAGTTTATCCGACAGGCCTTTAGGGGGAAACACCATATATTTT. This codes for CASSLSDRPLGGNTIYF.

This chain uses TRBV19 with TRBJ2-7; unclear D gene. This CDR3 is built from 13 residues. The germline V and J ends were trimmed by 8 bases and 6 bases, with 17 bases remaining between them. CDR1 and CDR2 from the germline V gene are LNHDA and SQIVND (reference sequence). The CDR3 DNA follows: TGTGCCAGTTCTATTGAGAGAAGCCGCGAGCAGTACTTC. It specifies CASSIERSREQYF.

This CDR3 reads CASSLGQGDLGNTEAFF. The DNA for the CDR3 is TGTGCCAGCAGCTTAGGACAGGGAGACCTTGGGAACACTGAAGCTTTCTTT. The chain employs TRBV11-3 and TRBJ1-1; 7 bases align to TRBD1. The CDR3 is 17 residues long. Germline assignment: CDR1 SGHNT and CDR2 YENEEA. J was trimmed by 1 base and V by 1 base; bases with no gene match: 9.

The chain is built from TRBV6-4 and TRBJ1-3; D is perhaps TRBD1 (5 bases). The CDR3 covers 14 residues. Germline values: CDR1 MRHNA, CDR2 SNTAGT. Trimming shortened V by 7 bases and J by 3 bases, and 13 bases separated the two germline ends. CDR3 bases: TGTGCCAGCATCGGGGGATCGGGTGGAAACACCATATATTTT. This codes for CASIGGSGGNTIYF.

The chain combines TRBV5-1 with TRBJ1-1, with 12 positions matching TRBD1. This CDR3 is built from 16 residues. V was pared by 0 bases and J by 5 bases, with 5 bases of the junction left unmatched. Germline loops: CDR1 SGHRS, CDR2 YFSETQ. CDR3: CASSLAGTGGATEAFF. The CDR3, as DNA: TGCGCCAGCAGCTTGGCAGGGACAGGGGGCGCAACTGAAGCTTTCTTT.

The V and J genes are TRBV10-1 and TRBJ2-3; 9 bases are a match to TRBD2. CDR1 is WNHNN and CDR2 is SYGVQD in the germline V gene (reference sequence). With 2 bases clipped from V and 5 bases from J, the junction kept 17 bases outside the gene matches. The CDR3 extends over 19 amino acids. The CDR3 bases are TGCGCCAGCAGTGAGGTCCGAGCTTTCGGGCGGGAGGGCCGAGATACGCAGTATTTT. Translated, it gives CASSEVRAFGREGRDTQYF.

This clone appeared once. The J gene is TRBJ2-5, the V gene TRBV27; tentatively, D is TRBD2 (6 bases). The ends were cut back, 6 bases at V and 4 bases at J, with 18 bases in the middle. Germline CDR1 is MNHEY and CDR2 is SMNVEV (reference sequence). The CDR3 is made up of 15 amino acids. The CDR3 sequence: CASRAASDPRETQYF. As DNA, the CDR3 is TGTGCCAGCAGAGCGGCTAGCGACCCTCGAGAGACCCAGTACTTC.

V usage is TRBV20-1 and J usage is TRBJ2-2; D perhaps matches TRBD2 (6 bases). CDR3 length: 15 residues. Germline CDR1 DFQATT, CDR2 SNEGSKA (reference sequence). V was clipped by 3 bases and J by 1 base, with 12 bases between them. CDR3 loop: CSASDREWNTGELFF. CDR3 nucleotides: TGCAGTGCTAGTGATCGGGAGTGGAACACCGGGGAGCTGTTTTTT.